This T cell receptor beta chain was sequenced for a study of T-cell memory formation after mild COVID-19. The CDR3 spans 15 residues. The V and J ends lost 6 bases and 1 base respectively, with 15 bases between them. One entry per CDR3 protein, called by TCRdb with MiXCR from the 5' RACE reads. Found here are approximately 30,000 distinct CDR3 sequences, approximately 7.7% of them singletons; the top ten hold about 32%. This clonotype has ten or more counts. This sequence was found in a man younger than 35 who had mild COVID-19 (a few samples of this study predate the infection). Cell type and time point are not known. V usage is TRBV12-3 or TRBV12-4 and J usage is TRBJ1-1, with D tentatively TRBD1 (5 bases). Material: PBMCs or a T cell subset sorted from them (not recorded which). Here the CDR3 DNA reads TGTGCCAGCAGACCAAATAGACAGCCGAACACTGAAGCTTTCTTT. Its protein is CASRPNRQPNTEAFF.